These 19 T cell receptor beta chains share one sample of origin, sequenced in a study of shared clonotypes between healthy human individuals. Clones were read by immunoSEQ multiplex PCR, and TCRdb kept only the in-frame ones, dropping some. Of hundreds of thousands of clones in the sample, approximately 79% were seen once. Sample: memory CD4+ T cells sorted from blood. Subset described: CD45RA-negative fraction. These receptors were collected from a woman aged 25 to 39 in good health.

The chain links TRBV5-1 to TRBJ2-7; TRBD1 aligns across 9 bases. CDR3 length: 16 amino acids. V dropped 1 base and J dropped 5; count of bases not matched to a gene: 10. CDR1 SGHRS and CDR2 YFSETQ come from the germline V gene. CDR3 nucleotide sequence: TGCGCCAGCAGCTTGCTTGAGGGACAGGGCGCCCACGAGCAGTACTTC. This encodes CASSLLEGQGAHEQYF.

A word on this clone: Other DNA sequences within the sample encode an identical CDR3. J is TRBJ2-1 and V is TRBV27; 11 bases are shared with TRBD2. The V segment lost 8 bases and the J segment 1 base; nucleotides outside the gene matches: 4. Germline V gene sequence: CDR1 MNHEY, CDR2 SMNVEV (reference sequence). The CDR3 spans 15 residues. CDR3 residues: CASGRLAGSYNEQFF. The CDR3 DNA is TGTGCCAGCGGCAGACTAGCGGGATCCTACAATGAGCAGTTCTTC.

CDR3 loop: CASSGGPSPLHF. As DNA, the CDR3 is TGTGCCAGCAGTGGAGGCCCTTCACCCCTCCACTTT. This chain links TRBV25-1 with TRBJ1-6; D gene ambiguous. The germline CDR1 and CDR2 sequences are MGHDK and SYGVNS. There are 12 residues in the CDR3. V shed 4 bases and J shed 9 bases, with 7 bases lying between them.

The rearrangement joins TRBV7-2 to TRBJ2-5; D not certain. In germline, CDR1 is SGHTA, CDR2 FQGNSA. This CDR3 comprises 14 residues. The V end was cut by 4 bases, the J end by 2 bases, with 11 bases between. The DNA for the CDR3 is TGTGCCAGCAGCTCCGGAGCTGAGCAAGAGACCCAGTACTTC. It yields the protein CASSSGAEQETQYF.

The J gene is TRBJ2-3, the V gene TRBV29-1; D is ambiguous. The V gene lost 4 bases and the J gene lost 6 bases, with 11 bases spanning the gap. The germline V gene encodes CDR1 SQVTM and CDR2 ANQGSEA. This CDR3 contains 12 residues. CDR3 amino acids: CSVAREPDTQYF. The DNA of the CDR3 is TGCAGCGTTGCTCGAGAGCCCGATACGCAGTATTTT.

Regarding this clone: One end of the junction does not line up with germline, which may come from a read error. This sample also contains other DNA sequences that code for the same CDR3. The V and J genes are TRBV28 and TRBJ2-7; tentatively, D is TRBD1 (5 bases). The length of the CDR3 is 14 residues. The germline V gene has CDR1 MDHEN and CDR2 SYDVKM. CDR3 loop: CATNLHRTTDEQYF. CDR3 sequence (DNA): TGTGCCACCAACTTGCACCGAACGACAGACGAGCAGTACTTT.

This clone has more than one count but fewer than ten. The V call is TRBV7-9, the J call TRBJ2-2; D is perhaps TRBD1 (7 bases). Trimming stripped 5 bases from V and 9 bases from J, with 13 bases between. Germline CDR1 SEHNR, CDR2 FQNEAQ (reference sequence). The length of the CDR3 is 13 residues. The CDR3 coding sequence is TGTGCCAGCAGCCCCCAGGGGGGCCGGGAGCTGTTTTTT. Translating it yields CASSPQGGRELFF.

The CDR3 nucleotides are TGTGCCAGCTGGGGGGCTTTACGAGGCAATGAGCAGTTCTTC. This gives the protein CASWGALRGNEQFF. This chain connects TRBV6-5 to TRBJ2-1; either TRBD1 or TRBD2 may fit D (6 bases each). From germline, CDR1 is MNHEY and CDR2 SVGAGI. V was cut by 8 bases and J by 6 bases, with 17 bases left in between. This CDR3 region has 14 residues.

This clone showed up just a few times. V gene TRBV4-1 combines with J gene TRBJ1-2, with 7 bases identical to TRBD1. Trimming took 1 base from V and 7 from J; bases not matched to a gene: 3. CDR1 and CDR2 (germline): MGHRA, YSYEKL. This CDR3 has 13 residues. CDR3 coding DNA: TGCGCCAGCAGCCAAGTGGGACAGCGTGGCTACACCTTC. Its protein product is CASSQVGQRGYTF.

This chain connects TRBV7-9 to TRBJ1-1, with no clear D. The CDR3 extends over 16 amino acids. Germline lookup yields CDR1 SEHNR and CDR2 FQNEAQ (reference sequence). The V and J ends lost 5 bases and 0 bases respectively, with 16 bases between them. The CDR3 bases are TGTGCCAGCAGCCTAGAGTGGCGGATCATGAACACTGAAGCTTTCTTT. It translates to CASSLEWRIMNTEAFF.

This clone was seen only a few times. V is TRBV2 and J is TRBJ1-1, with unresolved D. Trimming left V 4 bases short and J 5 bases short, with 14 bases between. Per germline, CDR1 SNHLY and CDR2 FYNNEI. The CDR3 has 14 amino acids. The CDR3 sequence is CASSAKLVRTEAFF. Here the CDR3 DNA reads TGTGCCAGCAGTGCAAAGTTAGTTAGGACTGAAGCTTTCTTT. Together with reference TRBV2 and TRBJ1-1, the CDR3 gives the full variable domain: EPEVTQTPSHQVTQMGQEVILRCVPISNHLYFYWYRQILGQKVEFLVSFYNNEISEKSEIFDDQFSVERPDGSNFTLKIRSTKLEDSAMYFCASSAKLVRTEAFFGQGTRLTVV.

This chain links TRBV6-5 with TRBJ2-2; 7 nucleotides line up with TRBD1. The trim removed 5 bases at V and 5 bases at J, leaving 5 bases unmatched. Looked up from germline, CDR1 is MNHEY and CDR2 is SVGAGI. This CDR3 contains 14 residues. The CDR3 loop reads CASSKGAMTGELFF. CDR3 sequence (DNA): TGTGCCAGCAGTAAGGGGGCTATGACCGGGGAGCTGTTTTTT.

The chain has TRBV28 and TRBJ2-1; no clear D gene. The CDR3 contains 13 residues. V lost 7 bases and J lost 8, with 15 bases in between. The V gene's germline CDR1 is MDHEN and CDR2 SYDVKM. CDR3 loop: CASTLSGADEQFF. DNA of the CDR3: TGTGCCAGCACACTCTCGGGTGCCGATGAGCAGTTCTTC.

The rearrangement links TRBV2 to TRBJ2-1; 12 nucleotides agree with TRBD2. From germline, CDR1 is SNHLY and CDR2 FYNNEI. Trimming removed 8 bases from V and 7 bases from J; junction bases left unmatched: 9. CDR3 length: 15 residues. CDR3 amino acids: CASCILAGGPNEQFF. DNA of the CDR3: TGTGCCAGCTGTATTCTAGCGGGAGGGCCGAATGAGCAGTTCTTC.

J is TRBJ2-5 and V is TRBV2, with 7 positions matching TRBD1. V lost 5 bases and J lost 3; bases outside the gene matches: 3. The V gene's germline CDR1 is SNHLY and CDR2 FYNNEI. The CDR3 is made up of 13 amino acids. CDR3: CASSSDREETQYF. CDR3 DNA sequence: TGTGCCAGCAGTTCAGACAGGGAAGAGACCCAGTACTTC.

The chain combines TRBV28 with TRBJ1-5, with a possible D match to TRBD1 (5 bases). This CDR3 has 16 residues. The ends were cut back, 9 bases at V and 1 base at J, with 19 bases in the middle. CDR1 is MDHEN and CDR2 is SYDVKM in the germline V gene. CDR3 bases: TGTGCCAGTGTCGGGACTGGGATTCGAAGCAATCAGCCCCAGCATTTT. Translated: CASVGTGIRSNQPQHF.

In its sample, this clone was seen a few times. The rearrangement links TRBV6-1 to TRBJ1-1; D may be TRBD1 (6 bases). Germline V CDR1 and CDR2: MNHNS, SASEGT. V was cut by 2 bases and J by 1 base, with 8 bases left in between. The CDR3 runs 14 residues. For the CDR3, the DNA is TGTGCCAGCAGTGAACCGGGACAGAACACTGAAGCTTTCTTT. Its translation: CASSEPGQNTEAFF.

The sample holds one count of this clone. The CDR3 carries no conserved terminal phenylalanine or tryptophan, so it likely arises from a read error. Because the CDR3's place on the DNA is in doubt, the DNA is left out and the CDR3 is given as listed by TCRdb. This chain joins TRBV12-5 and TRBJ2-7. The V gene's germline CDR1 is LGHNT and CDR2 FRNRAP. The CDR3 sequence runs 10 residues, both termini included. The CDR3 sequence: CASGPGMDSG.

In regard to this clone: A read error may produce the germline difference seen at one junction end. The chain uses TRBV29-1 and TRBJ1-4; tentatively, D is TRBD1 (5 bases). CDR1 SQVTM and CDR2 ANQGSEA come from the germline V gene. The CDR3 length is 14 residues. CDR3 sequence (DNA): TGCAGCGTGCCGTTGTGGGGGTCTAACGAAAAACTGTTTTTT. Residues: CSVPLWGSNEKLFF. The whole variable domain, remainder taken from reference TRBV29-1 and TRBJ1-4, is SAVISQKPSRDICQRGTSLTIQCQVDSQVTMMFWYRQQPGQSLTLIATANQGSEATYESGFVIDKFPISRPNLTFSTLTVSNMSPEDSSIYLCSVPLWGSNEKLFFGSGTQLSVL.